The rows below give T cell receptor beta chains drawn from one sample of a study of shared clonotypes between healthy human individuals. Clones were read by immunoSEQ multiplex PCR, and TCRdb kept only the in-frame ones, dropping some. The sample has roughly 1,800,000 clones, about 95% seen once. The sequenced sample was naive CD8+ T cells sorted from blood. The source of these receptors is a man aged 18-30 years in good health. Each CDR3 is given with its conserved first and last residue. A D gene is named only where the DNA matches it firmly. A row's size may be missing; if present it is once, few, many or a size class.

v_call	clone_size	j_call	d_call	cdr3_nt	cdr3_aa
TRBV4-2	.	TRBJ2-7	.	TGTGCCAGCAGCCAAGATTGGTCCAGCTCCTACGAGCAGTACTTC	CASSQDWSSSYEQYF
TRBV6-6	.	TRBJ2-7	.	TGTGCCAGCAGTTACTCACCCATACTCTCCTACGAGCAGTACTTC	CASSYSPILSYEQYF
TRBV19	.	TRBJ1-5	.	TGTGCCAGTAAGGAAGTGGGTCAGCCCCAGCATTTT	CASKEVGQPQHF
TRBV21-1	once	TRBJ1-5	.	TGTGCCAGCAGCAAACGGTGGGATAGCAATCAGCCCCAGCATTTT	CASSKRWDSNQPQHF
TRBV11-2	.	TRBJ2-2	.	TGTGCCAGCAGCTTAGCCGGGGAGCTGTTTTTT	CASSLAGELFF
TRBV28	.	TRBJ2-5	.	TGTGCCAGCAGTTTAGATAGCCAAGAGACCCAGTACTTC	CASSLDSQETQYF
TRBV19	.	TRBJ2-3	.	TGTGCCAGTAGTATTCCCTGGAACACAGATACGCAGTATTTT	CASSIPWNTDTQYF
TRBV6-1	.	TRBJ2-5	.	TGTGCCAGCAGTGAGCCTTCTGAGGGGTTGGAGACCCAGTACTTC	CASSEPSEGLETQYF
TRBV10-3	.	TRBJ2-7	.	TGTGCCATCAGTGAGCAGGGCTACGAGCAGTACTTC	CAISEQGYEQYF
TRBV29-1	.	TRBJ1-1	TRBD1	TGCAGCGGCGTTCTTTCCGGGACAGTTGAAGCTTTCTTT	CSGVLSGTVEAFF
TRBV30	.	TRBJ2-1	.	TGTGCCTGGAGTGGACTAAAACATGAGCAGTTCTTC	CAWSGLKHEQFF
TRBV16	.	TRBJ1-1	.	TGTGCCAGCAGCCCTTGGGACCGAGGCACTGAAGCTTTCTTT	CASSPWDRGTEAFF
TRBV13	.	TRBJ2-1	TRBD1	TGTGCCAGCAGCTCCCGGGACAGTTCGTACAATGAGCAGTTCTTC	CASSSRDSSYNEQFF
TRBV6-4	.	TRBJ2-5	TRBD2	TGTGCCAGCACTCAACTCGGGACTAGCGGGAGGGCCCTGGAGACCCAGTACTTC	CASTQLGTSGRALETQYF
TRBV28	.	TRBJ2-1	.	TGTGCCAGCAGTTCCCCAGGGTATGAGCAGTTCTTC	CASSSPGYEQFF
TRBV6-5	.	TRBJ2-3	.	TGTGCCAGCAGTTACGGGACCGACCCCGGTACGCAGTATTTT	CASSYGTDPGTQYF